Only one count was recorded for the clone carrying this TCR beta chain. The data originate from a study of blood T cell repertoires in COVID-19. Study information: Spain, Italy and the United States supplied samples that represented acute and convalescent COVID-19. From T cells, B-cell-depleted T cells, or PBMCs came the material, which was cDNA or gDNA.

Patients of the Seattle cohort, enrolled during active infection, were followed longitudinally. Under the authors' procedure: Amplifying reference gene primers gave estimates of nucleated cell counts. Some clones are missing from TCRdb's copy, which holds only in-frame ones; the method was immunoSEQ multiplex PCR. The V and J calls and clone size are taken from that table; D and trimming were inferred from the DNA. The sample yields roughly 460,000 clones, approximately 90% seen once. This CDR3 region has 15 residues. The sequenced material came from peripheral blood. This receptor was identified in a man aged 18-30 years with COVID-19, enrolled during active disease. The chain links TRBV12-2 to TRBJ2-2; the D call TRBD1 from the table was never checked on the DNA. TRBV12-2 is an annotated pseudogene. The CDR3 DNA sequence: TGTGCAAGTCGCTTAGCCGACAGGGTCACCGGGGAGCTGTTTTTT. This encodes CASRLADRVTGELFF.